This TCR beta chain was recorded in a study of blood T cell repertoires in COVID-19. Study-level background: Acute-phase and convalescent COVID-19 samples originated in the United States, Italy and Spain. PBMCs, B-cell-depleted T cells, or T cells provided the cDNA or gDNA that made up the material.

Per the authors' pipeline: Reference gene primer amplification yielded estimated nucleated cell counts. Profiled with immunoSEQ multiplex PCR; TCRdb holds only in-frame clones, not every one. Clone size and V and J calls were adopted from that table, with D and trimming inferred from the DNA. The sample consists of roughly 230,000 clones, about 85% of them appearing once. Per germline, CDR1 SGHTS and CDR2 YDEGEE. CDR3 size: 17 residues. Trimming pared 0 bases from V and 5 bases from J, leaving 20 bases between. This clonotype originated in a man aged 35 to 55 with acute or convalescent COVID-19. This chain joins TRBV5-8 and TRBJ2-5, with D perhaps matching TRBD1 (6 bases). What was sequenced was peripheral blood. The CDR3 here is CASSLAGQTDSQETQYF. For the CDR3, the DNA is TGTGCCAGCAGCTTGGCCGGACAGACCGACTCCCAGGAGACCCAGTACTTC.